The clone carrying this T cell receptor (beta chain) was observed a few times. These data originate in a study of blood T cells in healthy people across ages. Trimming stripped 1 base from V and 6 bases from J, with 10 bases between. In germline, CDR1 is SGHTA, CDR2 FQGNSA. The length of the CDR3 is 13 residues. Then a second PCR, running about 6 to 12 cycles, was carried out with a sample-barcoded 5' primer and a J-beta primer mix. One entry per CDR3 protein, called by TCRdb with MiXCR from the 5' RACE reads. The sample includes some 860,000 distinct CDR3 sequences, roughly three fifths seen only once; the top ten take about a quarter.

This clonotype was sampled from a man aged 40-50 years in good health. The chain uses TRBV7-2 and TRBJ2-7; D call uncertain. The sequencing input was blood. CDR3 bases: TGTGCCAGCAGCTTAGATCCGGGCCCCGAGCAGTACTTC. It yields the protein CASSLDPGPEQYF.